This T cell receptor (beta chain) is drawn from a study of blood T cell repertoires in COVID-19. Across the study: Recovered status applied to Cohort 3 donors who had two consecutive negative PCRs. It also applied to those with clearance or with symptom resolution.

Residents of 24 US areas, aged about 18 to 95 years, made up the participants. V lost 0 bases and J lost 2, with 2 bases in between. Germline V gives CDR1 DFQATT, CDR2 SNEGSKA (reference sequence). CDR3 length: 11 residues. Produced via immunoSEQ multiplex PCR; TCRdb's table is partial and in-frame only. The sample consists of over 110,000 clones, 84% of them appearing once. This clone was found once. The sample taken for sequencing was PBMCs or T cells enriched from blood (not recorded which). The clonotype comes from a man in his forties or fifties in a cohort exposed to, infected with or recovered from COVID-19 (not recorded which). The rearrangement links TRBV20-1 to TRBJ2-7, with unresolved D. CDR3: CSARDTYEQYF. The CDR3 bases are TGCAGTGCTAGAGACACCTACGAGCAGTACTTC.